The T cell receptor (beta chain) described here comes from a study of shared clonotypes between healthy human individuals. Turning to the study itself: CD4 naive cells filled three plates per donor, CD4 memory three, CD8 naive two and CD8 memory one. Study-wide findings and caveats: An anticipated effect of sequencing depth on clonotype sharing among donors was recognized. Among several donors, approximately 4.6% of naive CD4 clonotypes were found in common.

V trimming: 2 bases; J trimming: 7 bases; junction bases outside the gene matches: 2. The length of the CDR3 is 14 residues. Germline CDR1 is MNHEY and CDR2 is SVGAGI. As defined, naive CD8 cells were CD45RO-negative and positively selected for CCR7, with terminally differentiated effector memory CD45RA+ cells excluded. Under the authors' procedure: Because ImmunoSEQ provided only junction sequences with no quality scores, the filtering differed. Generated by immunoSEQ multiplex PCR, the TCRdb table keeps only in-frame clones and is missing some. Clonal size and the V and J genes are those of that table, whereas D and trimming came from the DNA. The sample includes some 800,000 clones, 92% of them seen just once. Remarks on this clone: As yet, its antigen is unknown.

This TCR came from a man aged 25 to 40 in good health. The rearrangement links TRBV6-5 to TRBJ2-1; 10 nucleotides line up with TRBD2. The material sequenced was naive CD8+ T cells sorted from blood. DNA of the CDR3: TGTGCCAGCAGTTACGCTAGCGGGAGTAATGAGCAGTTCTTC. Its translation is CASSYASGSNEQFF.